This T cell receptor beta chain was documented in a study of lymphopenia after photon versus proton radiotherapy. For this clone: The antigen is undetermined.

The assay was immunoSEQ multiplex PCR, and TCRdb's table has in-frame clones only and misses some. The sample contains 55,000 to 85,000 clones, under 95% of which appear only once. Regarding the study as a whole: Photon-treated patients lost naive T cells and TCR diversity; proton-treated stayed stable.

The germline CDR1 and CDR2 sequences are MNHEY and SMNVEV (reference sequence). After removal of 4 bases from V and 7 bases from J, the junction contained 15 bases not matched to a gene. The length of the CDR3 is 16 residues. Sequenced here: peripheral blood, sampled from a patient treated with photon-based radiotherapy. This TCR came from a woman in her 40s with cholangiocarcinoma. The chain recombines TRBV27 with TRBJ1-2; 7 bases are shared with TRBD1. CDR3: CASSSSFRQGWGGYTF. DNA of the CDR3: TGTGCCAGCAGTTCCAGCTTCCGACAGGGATGGGGTGGCTACACCTTC.